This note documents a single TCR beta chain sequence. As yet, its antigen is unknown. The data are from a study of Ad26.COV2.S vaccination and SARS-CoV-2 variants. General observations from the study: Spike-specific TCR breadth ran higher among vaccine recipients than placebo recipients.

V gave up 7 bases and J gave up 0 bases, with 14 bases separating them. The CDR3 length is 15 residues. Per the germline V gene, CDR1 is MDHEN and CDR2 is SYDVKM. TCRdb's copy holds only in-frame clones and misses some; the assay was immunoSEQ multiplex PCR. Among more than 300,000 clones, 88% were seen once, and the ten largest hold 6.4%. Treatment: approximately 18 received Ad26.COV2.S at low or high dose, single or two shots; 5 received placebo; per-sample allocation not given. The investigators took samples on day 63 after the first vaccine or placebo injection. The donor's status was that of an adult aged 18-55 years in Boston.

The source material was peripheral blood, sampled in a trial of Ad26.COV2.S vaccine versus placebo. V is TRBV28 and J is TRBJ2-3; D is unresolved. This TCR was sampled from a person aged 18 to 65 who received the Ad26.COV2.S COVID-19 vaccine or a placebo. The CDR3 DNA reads TGTGCCAGCACCCGAGGCCGATCCAGCACAGATACGCAGTATTTT. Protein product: CASTRGRSSTDTQYF.